This T cell receptor beta chain derives from a study of blood T cell repertoires in COVID-19. Study context: Samples of COVID-19 (acute and convalescent) were obtained from the United States, Italy and Spain. Nucleic acid was either cDNA or gDNA, and it came from T cells, B-cell-depleted T cells, or PBMCs.

In the study's own analysis: Reference gene primer amplification gave nucleated cell count estimates. Profiled with immunoSEQ multiplex PCR; TCRdb holds only in-frame clones, not every one. V and J calls and clone size follow that table, whereas D and trimming were derived from the DNA. The sample records 130,000 or so clones, about 74% being singletons. Trimming took 0 bases from V and 6 from J, leaving 15 bases between them. This CDR3 comprises 16 residues. Germline-derived CDR1 and CDR2 are MGHRA and YSYEKL. In its sample, this clone was seen once. This chain connects TRBV4-1 to TRBJ2-1, with a weak D call TRBD2 (6 bases). Specimen: peripheral blood. This sequence originates from a man aged 50-59 years with acute or convalescent COVID-19. The CDR3 here is CASSQDPLRDSNEQFF. CDR3 nucleotides: TGCGCCAGCAGCCAAGATCCCCTCCGGGACTCCAATGAGCAGTTCTTC.